This TCR beta chain came from a study of cytomegalovirus exposure and HLA in healthy donors. General observations from the study: Follow-up analysis later connected one missense variant in DCLRE1C with trimming of TCR beta V- and J-genes. A later analysis appeared to link common viral pathogens to several of the most significant clusters.

In regard to this clone: What it recognizes is unknown.

PCR amplification relied on 60 Vbeta primers (plus 13 Jbeta primers). Measured with immunoSEQ multiplex PCR; TCRdb has only the in-frame clones, and not every one. Among 110,000 to 150,000 clones, 9.7% were seen once, and the ten largest hold 1.8%. Per the germline V gene, CDR1 is SNHLY and CDR2 is FYNNEI. This CDR3 region has 12 residues. The chain recombines TRBV2 with TRBJ2-1; 7 nucleotides line up with TRBD1. The origin of this receptor is a man between 50 and 59 years old in good health and CMV-seronegative. Specimen: PBMCs. CDR3 sequence: CAQGVTYNEQFF. CDR3 coding DNA: TGTGCTCAGGGGGTGACCTACAATGAGCAGTTCTTC. Full variable domain (outside the CDR3, taken from reference TRBV2 and TRBJ2-1): EPEVTQTPSHQVTQMGQEVILRCVPISNHLYFYWYRQILGQKVEFLVSFYNNEISEKSEIFDDQFSVERPDGSNFTLKIRSTKLEDSAMYFCAQGVTYNEQFFGPGTRLTVL.